Below, 22 T cell receptor beta chains from the same sample are listed, as sequenced in a study of persistence of HIV-infected CD4 T cells. These receptors' targets are unknown. The stimulus was lysate of CMV-infected fibroblasts, around 10 ug/mL. CD40L/CD69 double-negative CD45RO-high memory CD4+ T cells were collected. The libraries were made with immunoSEQ version 4 in survey mode. Generated by immunoSEQ multiplex PCR, the TCRdb table keeps only in-frame clones and is missing some. The data contain 48,000 or so clones, around 75% of them singletons. Sequenced here: CD4+ T cells sorted from PBMCs after approximately 19-hour stimulation, sampled from a patient who received antiretroviral therapy. The receptor source for this set is an adult man with HIV who was CMV-seropositive.

The CDR3 DNA is TGTGCCAGCAGCTTGGAGGGGCGCATTCAGTACTTC. Translating gives CASSLEGRIQYF. The V call is TRBV5-4, the J call TRBJ2-4; D perhaps matches TRBD1 (5 bases). Trimming took 0 bases from V and 9 from J, leaving 7 bases between them. CDR1 and CDR2 (germline): SGHNT, YYREEE (reference sequence). The CDR3 is 12 residues long.

The rearrangement uses TRBV6-2 or TRBV6-3 and TRBJ1-5, with D perhaps TRBD1 (5 bases). V lost 2 bases and J 7 bases, leaving 15 bases between the germline ends. Germline-derived CDR1 and CDR2 are MNHEY and SVGEGT. The CDR3 consists of 15 residues. The CDR3 DNA is TGTGCCAGCAGTTACCCCCCAACAGGCGGCCAGCCCCAGCATTTT. Translating gives CASSYPPTGGQPQHF.

V usage is TRBV6-5 and J usage is TRBJ1-5; D is possibly TRBD1 (6 bases). Germline loops: CDR1 MNHEY, CDR2 SVGAGI. V was cut by 6 bases and J by 2 bases, with 14 bases left in between. CDR3 size: 15 residues. The CDR3 sequence: CASSVQGGGNQPQHF. CDR3 bases: TGTGCCAGCAGCGTACAGGGAGGCGGCAATCAGCCCCAGCATTTT.

V gene TRBV19 combines with J gene TRBJ1-1; D is undetermined. The germline CDR1 and CDR2 sequences are LNHDA and SQIVND (reference sequence). Trimming stripped 3 bases from V and 4 bases from J, with 9 bases between. This CDR3 has 13 amino acids. This chain's CDR3 is CASSIQSATEAFF. CDR3 sequence (DNA): TGTGCCAGTAGTATTCAGTCAGCCACTGAAGCTTTCTTT.

This clone was counted between two and nine times. The rearrangement joins TRBV25-1 to TRBJ2-3, with 7 bases identical to TRBD2. V lost 5 bases and J lost 2; bases outside the gene matches: 10. Per germline, CDR1 MGHDK and CDR2 SYGVNS. The CDR3 totals 16 residues. CDR3 protein: CASSTVGLAATDTQYF. CDR3 bases: TGTGCCAGCAGTACAGTTGGCCTAGCGGCCACAGATACGCAGTATTTT.

The chain is built from TRBV19 and TRBJ2-5; the match to TRBD2 covers 12 bases. The trim removed 3 bases at V and 2 bases at J, leaving 13 bases unmatched. Germline lookup yields CDR1 LNHDA and CDR2 SQIVND (reference sequence). CDR3 length equals 19 residues. The CDR3 DNA reads TGTGCCAGTAGTATTTGGCCTCCGAGACTAGCGGGAGTGCAAGAGACCCAGTACTTC. Encoded protein: CASSIWPPRLAGVQETQYF.

This sequence joins TRBV5-1 and TRBJ2-4; a possible D gene is TRBD1 (6 bases). CDR1 SGHRS and CDR2 YFSETQ come from the germline V gene. The CDR3 is 16 residues long. Trimming removed 0 bases from V and 0 bases from J, with 10 bases in between. CDR3 coding DNA: TGCGCCAGCAGCTTGGGCCAGGGGCTAGCCAAAAACATTCAGTACTTC. Protein sequence: CASSLGQGLAKNIQYF. The entire variable domain, with the rest obtained from reference TRBV5-1 and TRBJ2-4, is as follows: KAGVTQTPRYLIKTRGQQVTLSCSPISGHRSVSWYQQTPGQGLQFLFEYFSETQRNKGNFPGRFSGRQFSNSRSEMNVSTLELGDSALYLCASSLGQGLAKNIQYFGAGTRLSVL.

Only a few counts were recorded for this clone. The chain recombines TRBV11-2 with TRBJ2-3, with D possibly TRBD1 on 5 matching bases. Trimming removed 5 bases from V and 8 bases from J, with 8 bases in between. The CDR3 loop spans 11 amino acids. CDR1 is SGHAT and CDR2 is FQNNGV in the germline V gene. The CDR3 sequence is CASSLQGTQYF. In DNA, the CDR3 is TGTGCCAGCAGCCTCCAGGGTACGCAGTATTTT.

CDR3 in amino acids: CASSPDPGLAGGPQYF. In DNA form, the CDR3 reads TGTGCCAGCAGCCCTGACCCGGGACTAGCGGGGGGCCCGCAGTACTTC. The J gene is TRBJ2-7, the V gene TRBV5-5; TRBD2 matches 15 bases. The V gene's germline CDR1 is SGHKS and CDR2 YYEKEE (reference sequence). With 4 bases clipped from V and 9 bases from J, the junction kept 11 bases outside the gene matches. This CDR3 region has 16 residues. The full variable domain, completed using reference TRBV5-5 and TRBJ2-7, is DAGVTQSPTHLIKTRGQQVTLRCSPISGHKSVSWYQQVLGQGPQFIFQYYEKEERGRGNFPDRFSARQFPNYSSELNVNALLLGDSALYLCASSPDPGLAGGPQYFGPGTRLTVT.

The sample holds one count of this clone. The genes are TRBV6-1 and TRBJ2-6; tentative D call: TRBD2 (6 bases). Between the trimmed V and J ends, which lost 4 bases and 2 bases, there was a span of 12 bases. This CDR3 contains 16 residues. Germline V gene lookup returns CDR1 MNHNS and CDR2 SASEGT. For the CDR3, the DNA is TGTGCCAGCAGTGCGGGCGGGACGCCTGGGGCCAACGTCCTGACTTTC. It translates to CASSAGGTPGANVLTF.

This clone was counted between two and nine times. This sequence joins TRBV9 and TRBJ1-1; D remains ambiguous. The V end lost 3 bases, the J end lost 5 bases, and 8 bases lay between the germline ends. In germline, CDR1 is SGDLS, CDR2 YYNGEE. The CDR3 has 12 residues. The CDR3 DNA reads TGTGCCAGCAGCGGGGGATGGACTGAAGCTTTCTTT. Translating gives CASSGGWTEAFF.

This clone has only one observation. The chain combines TRBV12-1 with TRBJ1-2. TRBV12-1 constitutes a pseudogene. The CDR3 runs 15 residues. CDR3 sequence reads: CASSSPLWGDYGYTF. The CDR3 DNA sequence: TGTGCCAGCAGCTCCCCGCTGTGGGGGGACTATGGCTACACCTTC.

The chain couples TRBV6-1 to TRBJ1-2; D perhaps matches TRBD1 (5 bases). The CDR3 spans 14 residues. Germline assignment: CDR1 MNHNS and CDR2 SASEGT. V dropped 3 bases and J dropped 7 bases, with 15 bases sitting between them. The CDR3 sequence is CASSEGSAGGGYTF. The CDR3 DNA is TGTGCCAGCAGTGAGGGCAGCGCCGGGGGTGGCTACACCTTC.

The chain couples TRBV9 to TRBJ1-1, with 8 bases that match TRBD1. V gave up 4 bases and J gave up 1 base; unmatched junction bases: 6. CDR3 length: 15 amino acids. The germline gives CDR1 SGDLS, CDR2 YYNGEE. In DNA form, the CDR3 reads TGTGCCAGCAGCCCCCGACAGGGGAGGAACACTGAAGCTTTCTTT. It codes for CASSPRQGRNTEAFF.

The V and J genes are TRBV7-8 and TRBJ2-7; TRBD2 agrees at 13 bases. Germline CDR1 is SGHVS and CDR2 is FQNEAQ. V lost 10 bases, J lost 4 bases, and 13 bases stayed unmatched. The CDR3 runs to 16 residues. The CDR3 nucleotides read TGTGCCATTTTAAGATCGGGACTAGCGGGAAATTACGAGCAGTACTTC. Encoded protein: CAILRSGLAGNYEQYF. Full variable domain (rest looked up from reference TRBV7-8 and TRBJ2-7): GAGVSQSPRYKVAKRGQDVALRCDPISGHVSLFWYQQALGQGPEFLTYFQNEAQLDKSGLPSDRFFAERPEGSVSTLKIQRTQQEDSAVYLCAILRSGLAGNYEQYFGPGTRLTVT.

The chain has TRBV27 and TRBJ1-2; 9 bases line up with TRBD1. Germline CDR1 and CDR2: MNHEY and SMNVEV (reference sequence). The CDR3 has 15 residues. Losses at the gene ends were 6 bases for V and 5 bases for J; bases not matched to a gene: 10. CDR3 DNA: TGTGCCAGCAGCCCCGGGACAGGGTTAGTGTATGGCTACACCTTC. As protein: CASSPGTGLVYGYTF.

This clone has more than one count but fewer than ten. V gene TRBV4-2 combines with J gene TRBJ2-2, with D possibly TRBD2 on 5 matching bases. V shed 4 bases and J shed 7 bases, with 7 bases lying between them. The CDR3 loop spans 12 amino acids. Germline values: CDR1 LGHNA, CDR2 YNFKEQ. The CDR3 protein is CASSRRVGELFF. DNA of the CDR3: TGTGCCAGCAGCCGGCGGGTCGGGGAGCTGTTTTTT.

The rearrangement uses TRBV2 and TRBJ1-4, with D tentatively TRBD1 (5 bases). V was shortened by 10 bases and J by 3 bases, with 9 bases between the two germline ends. The CDR3 spans 12 residues. The V gene's germline CDR1 is SNHLY and CDR2 FYNNEI. The CDR3 loop is CAMTVPNEKLFF. In DNA form, the CDR3 reads TGTGCCATGACAGTGCCTAATGAAAAACTGTTTTTT.

The J gene is TRBJ2-3, the V gene TRBV15; 14 nucleotides agree with TRBD2. J lost 5 bases, V lost 5 bases, and 9 bases had no gene match. Germline V gives CDR1 LNHNV, CDR2 YYDKDF (reference sequence). The CDR3 is made up of 17 amino acids. The CDR3 is CATSAGLAGGRGDTQYF. In DNA form, the CDR3 reads TGTGCCACCAGCGCCGGACTAGCGGGAGGCCGGGGAGATACGCAGTATTTT.

The rearrangement uses TRBV5-5 and TRBJ2-1; D possibly corresponds to TRBD2 (6 bases). Germline-derived CDR1 and CDR2 are SGHKS and YYEKEE (reference sequence). The CDR3 has 13 residues. The V end was cut by 1 base, the J end by 8 bases, with 10 bases between. CDR3: CASSLLRGDEQFF. The CDR3 coding sequence is TGTGCCAGCAGCTTGCTGCGGGGTGATGAGCAGTTCTTC.

J is TRBJ2-1 and V is TRBV7-9; 9 nucleotides line up with TRBD2. In germline, CDR1 is SEHNR, CDR2 FQNEAQ (reference sequence). This CDR3 spans 14 amino acids. The junction had 7 bases not matched to a gene; V was cut back by 1 base and J by 12 bases. The CDR3 protein is CASSLERLAGPQFF. CDR3 DNA sequence: TGTGCCAGCAGCTTAGAGCGGCTAGCGGGACCGCAGTTCTTC.

The CDR3 protein is CASSPPDGRNFQETQYF. The CDR3 region has the DNA TGTGCCAGCTCACCACCGGACGGTCGCAATTTTCAAGAGACCCAGTACTTC. The chain employs TRBV18 and TRBJ2-5; D call uncertain. Germline values: CDR1 KGHSH, CDR2 LQKENI. Trimming removed 0 bases from V and 2 bases from J, with 16 bases in between. This CDR3 has 17 residues.